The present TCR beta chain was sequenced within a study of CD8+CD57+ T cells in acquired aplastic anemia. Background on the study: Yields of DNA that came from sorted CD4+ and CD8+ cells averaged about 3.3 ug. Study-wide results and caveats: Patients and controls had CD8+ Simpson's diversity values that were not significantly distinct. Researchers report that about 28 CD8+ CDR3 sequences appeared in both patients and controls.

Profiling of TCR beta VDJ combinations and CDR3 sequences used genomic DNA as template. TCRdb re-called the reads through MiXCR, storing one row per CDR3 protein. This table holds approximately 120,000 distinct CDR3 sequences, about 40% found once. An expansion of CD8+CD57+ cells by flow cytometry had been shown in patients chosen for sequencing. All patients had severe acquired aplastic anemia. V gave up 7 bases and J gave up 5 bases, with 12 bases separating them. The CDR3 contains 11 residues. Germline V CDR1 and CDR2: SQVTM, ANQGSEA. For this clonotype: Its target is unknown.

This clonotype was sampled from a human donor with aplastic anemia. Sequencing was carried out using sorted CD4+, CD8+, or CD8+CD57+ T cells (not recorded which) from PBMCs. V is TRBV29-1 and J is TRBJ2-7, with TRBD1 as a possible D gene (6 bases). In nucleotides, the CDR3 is TGCAGCGGAACAGCAGGGGACGAGCAGTACTTC. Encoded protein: CSGTAGDEQYF.